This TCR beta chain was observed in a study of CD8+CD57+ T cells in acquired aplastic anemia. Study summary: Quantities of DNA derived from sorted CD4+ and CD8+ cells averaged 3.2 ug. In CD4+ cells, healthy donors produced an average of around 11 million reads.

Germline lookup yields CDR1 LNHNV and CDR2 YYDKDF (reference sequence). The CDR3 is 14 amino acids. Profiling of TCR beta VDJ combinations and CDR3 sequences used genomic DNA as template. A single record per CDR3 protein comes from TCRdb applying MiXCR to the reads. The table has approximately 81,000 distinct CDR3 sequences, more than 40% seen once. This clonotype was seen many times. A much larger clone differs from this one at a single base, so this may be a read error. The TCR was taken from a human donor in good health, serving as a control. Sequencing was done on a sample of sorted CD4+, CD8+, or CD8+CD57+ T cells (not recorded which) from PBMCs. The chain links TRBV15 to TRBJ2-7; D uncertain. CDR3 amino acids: CATSRDFSEFERYF. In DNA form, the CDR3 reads TGTGCCACCAGCAGAGATTTCTCGGAGTTCGAGCGGTACTTC.